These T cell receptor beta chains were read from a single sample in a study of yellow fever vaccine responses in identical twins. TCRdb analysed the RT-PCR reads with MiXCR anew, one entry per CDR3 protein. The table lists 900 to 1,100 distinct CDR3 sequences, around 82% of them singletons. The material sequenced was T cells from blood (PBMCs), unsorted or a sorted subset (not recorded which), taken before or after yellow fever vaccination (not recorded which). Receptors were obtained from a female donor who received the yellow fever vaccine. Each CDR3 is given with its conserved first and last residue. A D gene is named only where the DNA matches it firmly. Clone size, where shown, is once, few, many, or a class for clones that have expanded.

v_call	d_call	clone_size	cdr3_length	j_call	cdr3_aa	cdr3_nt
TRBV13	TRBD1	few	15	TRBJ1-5	CASSRTGQGNQPQHF	TGTGCCAGCAGCCGAACCGGACAGGGGAATCAGCCCCAGCATTTT
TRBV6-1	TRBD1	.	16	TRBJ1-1	CASSVGTGGGGTEAFF	TGTGCCAGCAGTGTCGGGACAGGGGGCGGCGGCACTGAAGCTTTCTTT
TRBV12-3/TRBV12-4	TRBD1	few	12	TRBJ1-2	CASSSGTGMVTF	TGTGCCAGCAGTTCCGGGACAGGTATGGTCACCTTC
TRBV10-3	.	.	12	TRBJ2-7	CAAGDRDYEQYF	TGTGCCGCGGGGGACAGAGATTACGAGCAGTACTTC
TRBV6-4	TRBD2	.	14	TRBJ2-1	CASSDRGGMDEQFF	TGTGCCAGCAGTGACCGGGGGGGCATGGATGAGCAGTTCTTC
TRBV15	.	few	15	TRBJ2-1	CATSSLSSVGQEQFF	TGTGCCACCAGCAGTCTGTCGTCGGTGGGACAAGAGCAGTTCTTC
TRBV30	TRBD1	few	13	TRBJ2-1	CAWSRTGADEQFF	TGTGCCTGGAGTAGGACAGGGGCGGATGAGCAGTTCTTC
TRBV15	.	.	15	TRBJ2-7	CATSRGPTALYEQYF	TGTGCCACCAGCAGAGGGCCGACAGCCCTTTACGAGCAGTACTTC
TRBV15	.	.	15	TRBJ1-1	CATSRDGGINAEAFF	TGTGCCACCAGCAGAGATGGCGGGATAAACGCTGAAGCTTTCTTT
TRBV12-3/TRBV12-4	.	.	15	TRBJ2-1	CASSLRQYLNNEQFF	TGTGCCAGCAGTTTAAGGCAGTACCTCAACAATGAGCAGTTCTTC
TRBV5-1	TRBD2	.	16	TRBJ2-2	CASSRSGGTNTGELFF	TGCGCCAGCAGCAGAAGCGGGGGGACGAACACCGGGGAGCTGTTTTTT
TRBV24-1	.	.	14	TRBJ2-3	CATRRDSSTDTQYF	TGTGCCACCAGGCGGGACAGCAGCACAGATACGCAGTATTTT
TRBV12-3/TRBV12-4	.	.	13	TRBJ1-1	CASSFGRSTEAFF	TGTGCCAGCAGTTTTGGGAGAAGCACTGAAGCTTTCTTT
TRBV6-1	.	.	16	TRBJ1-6	CASRTRRGHLDSPLHF	TGTGCCAGCAGGACGAGACGAGGACACCTAGATTCACCCCTCCACTTT
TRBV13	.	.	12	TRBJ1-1	CASSRGGTEAFF	TGTGCCAGCAGCCGGGGGGGCACTGAAGCTTTCTTT
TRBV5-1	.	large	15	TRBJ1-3	CASSSGPAVKDTIYF	TGCGCCAGCAGCTCAGGACCGGCGGTGAAGGACACCATATATTTT
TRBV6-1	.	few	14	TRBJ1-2	CASSPRGANYGYTF	TGTGCCAGCAGTCCCCGGGGGGCTAACTATGGCTACACCTTC
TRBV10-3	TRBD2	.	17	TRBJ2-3	CAISATSSGGSTDTQYF	TGTGCCATCAGTGCAACATCTAGCGGGGGGTCCACAGATACGCAGTATTTT
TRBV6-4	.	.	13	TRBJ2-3	CASSDRGTDTQYF	TGTGCCAGCAGTGACAGGGGCACAGATACGCAGTATTTT
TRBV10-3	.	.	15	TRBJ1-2	CAIQASGSANYGYTF	TGTGCCATCCAGGCGTCTGGGAGCGCTAACTATGGCTACACCTTC
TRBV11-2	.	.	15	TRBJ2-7	CASRAGGANSYEQYF	TGTGCCAGCAGGGCCGGTGGGGCAAACTCCTACGAGCAGTACTTC
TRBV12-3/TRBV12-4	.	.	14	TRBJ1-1	CASSLGGGGTEAFF	TGTGCCAGCAGTTTAGGGGGCGGAGGGACTGAAGCTTTCTTT
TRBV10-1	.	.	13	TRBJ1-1	CASSEAANTEAFF	TGCGCCAGCAGTGAAGCGGCGAACACTGAAGCTTTCTTT
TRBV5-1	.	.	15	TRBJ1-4	CASSLDGRDHEKLFF	TGCGCCAGCAGCTTGGACGGGAGGGACCATGAAAAACTGTTTTTT
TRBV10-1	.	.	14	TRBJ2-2	CASSETGMAGELFF	TGCGCCAGCAGTGAGACAGGGATGGCCGGGGAGCTGTTTTTT
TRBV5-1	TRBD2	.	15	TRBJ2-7	CASSLDAGGTYEQYF	TGCGCCAGCAGCTTGGACGCGGGAGGTACTTACGAGCAGTACTTC
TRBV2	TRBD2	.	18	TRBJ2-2	CASSDPGLAGGDTGELFF	TGTGCCAGCAGTGATCCGGGACTAGCGGGGGGAGACACCGGGGAGCTGTTTTTT
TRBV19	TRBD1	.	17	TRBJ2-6	CASSRRGDSSGANVLTF	TGTGCCAGTAGTAGGAGAGGGGACAGCTCTGGGGCCAACGTCCTGACTTTC
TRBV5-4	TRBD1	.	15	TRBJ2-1	CASSNGQGLYNEQFF	TGTGCCAGCAGCAATGGACAGGGACTCTACAATGAGCAGTTCTTC
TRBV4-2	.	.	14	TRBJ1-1	CASSQVQGATEAFF	TGTGCCAGCAGCCAAGTCCAGGGCGCCACTGAAGCTTTCTTT
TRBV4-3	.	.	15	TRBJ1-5	CASSQDGSYNQPQHF	TGCGCCAGCAGCCAAGATGGCAGCTACAATCAGCCCCAGCATTTT
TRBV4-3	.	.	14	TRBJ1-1	CASSIGGMNTEAFF	TGCGCCAGCAGCATCGGAGGCATGAACACTGAAGCTTTCTTT